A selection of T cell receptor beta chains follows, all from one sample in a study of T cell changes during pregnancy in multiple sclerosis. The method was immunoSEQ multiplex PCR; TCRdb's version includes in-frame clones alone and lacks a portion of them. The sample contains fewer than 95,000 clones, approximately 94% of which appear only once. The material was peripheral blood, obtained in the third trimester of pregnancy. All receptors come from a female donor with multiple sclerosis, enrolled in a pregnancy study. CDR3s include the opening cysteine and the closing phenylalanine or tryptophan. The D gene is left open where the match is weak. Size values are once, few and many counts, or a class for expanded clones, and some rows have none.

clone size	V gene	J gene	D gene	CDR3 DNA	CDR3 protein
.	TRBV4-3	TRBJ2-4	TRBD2	TGCGCCAGCAGCCAAGATGGGGCACTAGCGGGAGACTCCAAAAACATTCAGTACTTC	CASSQDGALAGDSKNIQYF
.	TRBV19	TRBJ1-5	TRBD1	TGTGCCAGTACAACAGGGGACCAGCCCCAGCATTTT	CASTTGDQPQHF
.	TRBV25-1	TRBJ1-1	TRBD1	TGTGCCAGCAGCAGACAGGGGGAGAACACTGAAGCTTTCTTT	CASSRQGENTEAFF
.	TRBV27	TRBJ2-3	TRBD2	TGTGCCAGCAGCCCGGGGGGTCAGGGAAGCACAGATACGCAGTATTTT	CASSPGGQGSTDTQYF
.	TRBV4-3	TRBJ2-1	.	TGCGCCAGCAGCCCCTACAGGGATAGTGGGTCCTACAATGAGCAGTTCTTC	CASSPYRDSGSYNEQFF
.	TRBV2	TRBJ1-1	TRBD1	TGTGCCAGCAGTCAGGGGGCAGGAACTGAAGCTTTCTTT	CASSQGAGTEAFF
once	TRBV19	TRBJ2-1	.	TGTGCCAGTAGTCTATTAAATGAGCAGTTCTTC	CASSLLNEQFF
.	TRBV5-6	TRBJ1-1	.	TGTGCCAGCAGCTTGAGAAGGGGCGGTATGAACACTGAAGCTTTCTTT	CASSLRRGGMNTEAFF
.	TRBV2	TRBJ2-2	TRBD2	TGTGCCAGCAGTGCCTATAGCGGGGAGAACACCGGGGAGCTGTTTTTT	CASSAYSGENTGELFF
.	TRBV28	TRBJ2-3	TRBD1	TGTGCCAGCGCCCGGACAGGCTCCACAGATACGCAGTATTTT	CASARTGSTDTQYF
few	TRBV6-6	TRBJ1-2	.	TGTGCCAGCAGTTACGACAGTAACTATGGCTACACCTTC	CASSYDSNYGYTF